One T cell receptor (beta chain) is described in this entry. J was trimmed by 2 bases and V by 7 bases; bases with no gene match: 9. The CDR3 sequence is 15 residues long. CDR1 and CDR2 from the germline V gene are SQVTM and ANQGSEA. The sample belongs to a study of cytomegalovirus exposure and HLA in healthy donors. Background on the study: The early release's HLA-typed donors yielded 65 million to 85 million unique TCRs.

PCR amplification relied on 60 Vbeta primers (plus 13 Jbeta primers). The data were produced by immunoSEQ multiplex PCR, yet TCRdb's version contains in-frame clones alone and is incomplete. The sample includes about 160,000 clones, around 72% of them seen just once. J is TRBJ2-5 and V is TRBV29-1, with TRBD2 identical over 11 bases. The TCR comes from a man in his forties or fifties in good health and CMV-seronegative. The material sequenced was PBMCs. The CDR3 region is CSARSGGVTQETQYF. DNA of the CDR3: TGCAGCGCTCGTAGCGGGGGGGTGACGCAAGAGACCCAGTACTTC.